This T cell receptor beta chain stems from a study of radiotherapy plus CTLA-4 blockade in lung cancer. Concerning this clone: An end of the junction differs from the germline gene, which may be a read error.

Here immunoSEQ multiplex PCR was the method, and the copy in TCRdb shows in-frame clones only, minus some. Altogether over 75,000 clones are present, less than 90% being singletons, with the ten largest covering around 0.76%. This CDR3 region has 11 residues. CDR1 is MDHEN and CDR2 is SYDVKM in the germline V gene. The genes are TRBV28 and TRBJ1-1, with D perhaps TRBD1 (5 bases). The receptor's source is a human donor with non-small cell lung cancer who had stable disease on radiotherapy plus ipilimumab. Here the sequenced sample was peripheral blood, taken from a patient treated with radiotherapy plus ipilimumab. CDR3 sequence (DNA): TGTGCCAGCAGTTTTGAGGGGCGGGCTTCCTTT. This sequence encodes CASSFEGRASF. The full variable domain, in which reference TRBV28 and TRBJ1-1 provide the parts outside the CDR3, is DVKVTQSSRYLVKRTGEKVFLECVQDMDHENMFWYRQDPGLGLRLIYFSYDVKMKEKGDIPEGYSVSREKKERFSLILESASTNQTSMYLCASSFEGRASFGQGTRLTVV.